The rows below give T cell receptor beta chains drawn from one sample of a study of T-cell reconstitution after alpha-beta-depleted transplantation in children. Each CDR3 protein is one row after TCRdb ran MiXCR on the PCR reads. This table has about 980,000 distinct CDR3 sequences, about 29% appearing once. The specimen comprised PBMCs, mostly from graft donor cells, sampled 360 days after TCRalphabeta/CD19-depleted stem cell transplant. All receptors come from a boy under two years old who had a stem cell transplant for SCID, so the T cells may come from the graft donor. The CDR3 runs from the conserved cysteine through the conserved F or W. The D gene is left open where the match is weak. Not all rows give a size; the values are once, few, many and, for expanded clones, a class.

CDR3 protein,CDR3 DNA,J gene,clone size,D gene,V gene
CASSFLQEFSYNEQFF,TGCGCCAGCAGCTTCCTACAGGAGTTCTCCTACAATGAGCAGTTCTTC,TRBJ2-1,-,-,TRBV5-1
CASSVSRGDQETQYF,TGTGCCAGCAGCGTTTCGAGGGGGGACCAAGAGACCCAGTACTTC,TRBJ2-5,few,-,TRBV9
CASSLRGTGIPDTQYF,TGCGCCAGCAGCTTGCGCGGGACAGGGATCCCAGATACGCAGTATTTT,TRBJ2-3,-,TRBD1,TRBV5-1
CASRGGTGNEKLFF,TGTGCCAGCAGAGGAGGGACAGGGAACGAAAAACTGTTCTTT,TRBJ1-4,few,TRBD1,TRBV6-1
CSASEQGADSPLHF,TGCAGTGCTAGCGAACAGGGGGCTGATTCACCCCTCCACTTT,TRBJ1-6,once,TRBD1,TRBV20-1
CASASGLGTDTQYF,TGCGCCAGCGCCTCGGGACTGGGCACAGATACGCAGTATTTT,TRBJ2-3,few,-,TRBV5-1
CSARDGPSEQYF,TGCAGTGCTAGAGATGGTCCTAGCGAGCAGTATTTT,TRBJ2-3,few,-,TRBV20-1
CSARDLPLLSYGYTF,TGCAGTGCTAGAGATCTCCCATTACTGAGTTATGGCTACACCTTC,TRBJ1-2,few,-,TRBV20-1
CASTIKWGALETQYF,TGTGCCAGCACCATCAAGTGGGGGGCCCTAGAGACCCAGTACTTC,TRBJ2-5,few,-,TRBV3-1
CASSSPGNTQYF,TGTGCCAGCAGTTCTCCTGGGAATACGCAGTATTTT,TRBJ2-3,few,-,TRBV27
CATSDGTEQFF,TGTGCCACCAGTGATGGGACAGAGCAGTTCTTC,TRBJ2-1,-,-,TRBV24-1
CASRPFKGGRPQPQHF,TGTGCCAGCAGACCGTTCAAGGGGGGCCGGCCGCAGCCCCAGCATTTT,TRBJ1-5,-,-,TRBV27
CASSGKAGVGHEQYF,TGTGCCAGCAGTGGAAAAGCGGGGGTCGGACACGAGCAGTACTTC,TRBJ2-7,-,TRBD2,TRBV6-2/TRBV6-3
CASSKARDEQFF,TGTGCCAGCAGCAAAGCCCGGGATGAGCAGTTCTTC,TRBJ2-1,-,-,TRBV7-2
CASSSDRFTYNEQFF,TGTGCCAGCAGTTCCGATCGTTTCACCTACAATGAGCAGTTCTTC,TRBJ2-1,-,-,TRBV6-2/TRBV6-3
CASSLMVTDTQYF,TGTGCCAGCAGCTTAATGGTCACAGATACGCAGTATTTT,TRBJ2-3,-,-,TRBV7-3
CSATERGTQYF,TGCAGTGCTACGGAGAGGGGGACCCAGTACTTC,TRBJ2-5,-,-,TRBV20-1
CASRGNRGWSSPLHF,TGTGCCAGCAGGGGAAACCGGGGGTGGAGTTCACCCCTCCACTTT,TRBJ1-6,-,-,TRBV6-1
CSARDRRTGVLEQYF,TGCAGTGCTAGAGATCGGAGGACAGGGGTCCTCGAGCAGTACTTC,TRBJ2-7,-,TRBD1,TRBV20-1
CASSTGTGAMRQFF,TGTGCCAGCAGTACCGGGACAGGGGCAATGAGGCAGTTCTTC,TRBJ2-1,few,TRBD1,TRBV27
CATSGQGTGEQFF,TGTGCCACCAGTGGACAGGGGACCGGTGAGCAGTTCTTC,TRBJ2-1,few,TRBD1,TRBV15
CASSLASGGNEQYF,TGTGCCAGCAGTTTAGCTAGCGGGGGGAACGAGCAGTACTTC,TRBJ2-7,-,TRBD2,TRBV28
CASSQTRGQWNTGELFF,TGTGCCAGCAGTCAAACCAGGGGACAGTGGAACACCGGGGAGCTGTTTTTT,TRBJ2-2,many,TRBD1,TRBV7-8
CASRTGDYEQYF,TGTGCCAGTCGGACAGGGGACTACGAGCAGTACTTC,TRBJ2-7,few,TRBD1,TRBV6-5
CSARDSGLPTDTQYF,TGCAGTGCTAGAGATTCGGGACTCCCCACAGATACGCAGTATTTT,TRBJ2-3,few,-,TRBV20-1
CASSPEPDSYGYTF,TGTGCCAGCAGTCCCGAACCTGACAGCTATGGCTACACCTTC,TRBJ1-2,few,-,TRBV6-1
CASSVSLMNTEAFF,TGTGCCAGCAGCGTAAGTCTGATGAACACTGAAGCTTTCTTT,TRBJ1-1,few,-,TRBV9
CSARVHPGPNTEAFF,TGCAGTGCTAGAGTGCACCCGGGCCCCAACACTGAAGCTTTCTTT,TRBJ1-1,few,-,TRBV20-1
CASSQDNLLYNEQFF,TGTGCCAGCAGCCAAGACAACCTCTTATACAATGAGCAGTTCTTC,TRBJ2-1,-,-,TRBV3-1
CASSRDFEETQYF,TGCGCCAGCAGCCGGGACTTCGAGGAGACCCAGTACTTC,TRBJ2-5,-,-,TRBV5-1
CASSYSGQWSTDTQYF,TGTGCCAGCAGTTACTCGGGACAATGGTCCACAGATACGCAGTATTTT,TRBJ2-3,-,-,TRBV6-2/TRBV6-3
CATSLSGGPGSPLHF,TGTGCCACCAGCCTCTCGGGAGGCCCCGGCTCACCCCTCCACTTT,TRBJ1-6,few,-,TRBV15
CASSYSTGYYDTEAFF,TGTGCCAGCAGTTACTCGACAGGGTATTATGACACTGAAGCTTTCTTT,TRBJ1-1,-,TRBD1,TRBV6-5
CASWGANTGELFF,TGCGCCAGCTGGGGCGCGAACACCGGGGAGCTGTTTTTT,TRBJ2-2,-,-,TRBV5-1
CASSLGQTYNNEQFF,TGCGCCAGCAGCCTGGGACAGACGTATAACAATGAGCAGTTCTTC,TRBJ2-1,-,TRBD1,TRBV4-1
CASSQASGTSGYNEQFF,TGTGCCAGCAGCCAAGCTTCCGGGACTAGCGGTTACAATGAGCAGTTCTTC,TRBJ2-1,-,TRBD2,TRBV4-2
CASSLIGEPEAFF,TGTGCCAGCAGCTTGATCGGAGAACCTGAAGCTTTCTTT,TRBJ1-1,-,-,TRBV7-2
CSAGDRVINTIYF,TGCAGTGCTGGCGACAGGGTGATAAACACCATATATTTT,TRBJ1-3,-,TRBD1,TRBV20-1
CASRRDRGNTEAFF,TGTGCCAGCAGGCGGGACAGGGGGAACACTGAAGCTTTCTTT,TRBJ1-1,few,TRBD1,TRBV6-5
CASSMGLAAEQYF,TGTGCCAGCAGCATGGGACTAGCGGCCGAGCAGTACTTC,TRBJ2-7,-,TRBD2,TRBV7-9
CASSSQGRLIETQYF,TGTGCCAGCAGCTCGCAGGGGCGGTTAATAGAGACCCAGTACTTC,TRBJ2-5,-,-,TRBV11-2
CASSSNKGQGSSPLHF,TGTGCCAGCAGCTCGAATAAGGGACAGGGGAGTTCACCCCTCCACTTT,TRBJ1-6,few,TRBD1,TRBV7-9
CASSQLGQGTEAFF,TGTGCCAGCAGCCAGCTGGGACAGGGGACTGAAGCTTTCTTT,TRBJ1-1,few,TRBD1,TRBV7-9